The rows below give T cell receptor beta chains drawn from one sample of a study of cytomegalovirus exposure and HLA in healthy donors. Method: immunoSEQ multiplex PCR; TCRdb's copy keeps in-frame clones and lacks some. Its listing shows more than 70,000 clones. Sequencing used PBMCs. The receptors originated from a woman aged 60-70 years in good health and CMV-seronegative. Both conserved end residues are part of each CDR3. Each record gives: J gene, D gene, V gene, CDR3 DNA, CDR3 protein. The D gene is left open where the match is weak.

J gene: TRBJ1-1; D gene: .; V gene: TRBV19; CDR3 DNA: TGTGCCAGTATGGACATGAACACTGAAGCTTTCTTT; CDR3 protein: CASMDMNTEAFF
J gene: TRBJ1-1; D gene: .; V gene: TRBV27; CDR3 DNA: TGTGCCAGCAGTTTATCCGGGTATACGGACACTGAAGCTTTCTTT; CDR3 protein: CASSLSGYTDTEAFF
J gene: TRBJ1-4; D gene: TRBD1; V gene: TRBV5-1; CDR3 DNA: TGCGCCAGCAGCTCAGGACAGGGATGGCCTAATGAAAAACTGTTTTTT; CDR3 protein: CASSSGQGWPNEKLFF
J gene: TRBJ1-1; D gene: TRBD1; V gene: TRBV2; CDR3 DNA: TGTGCCAGCAGTGGGGACAGCCCTGAAGCTTTCTTT; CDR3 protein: CASSGDSPEAFF
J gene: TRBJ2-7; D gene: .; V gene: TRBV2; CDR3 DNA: TGTGCCAGCAGTGGGAGCGGCTACGAGCAGTACTTC; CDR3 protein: CASSGSGYEQYF
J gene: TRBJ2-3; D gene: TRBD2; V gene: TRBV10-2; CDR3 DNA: TGCGCCGTACGACTAGCGGGAATGGTAGATACGCAGTATTTT; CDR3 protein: CAVRLAGMVDTQYF
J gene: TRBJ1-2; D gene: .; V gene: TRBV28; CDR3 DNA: TGTGCCAGCAGTGACCCCTCGGGGGTAGGATATGGCTACACCTTC; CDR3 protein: CASSDPSGVGYGYTF
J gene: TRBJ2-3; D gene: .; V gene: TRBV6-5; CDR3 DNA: TGTGCCAGCCATTCACGGACACCCAGCACAGATACGCAGTATTTT; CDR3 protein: CASHSRTPSTDTQYF
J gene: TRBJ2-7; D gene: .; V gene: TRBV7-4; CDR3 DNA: TGTGCCAGCAGCGGCAACTACCCCCGGGGGGCGAGGGTTTACGAGCAGTACTTC; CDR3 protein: CASSGNYPRGARVYEQYF
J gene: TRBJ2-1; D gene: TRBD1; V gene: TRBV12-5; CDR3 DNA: TGTGCTAGTGGTTTGGTCCGGGGACAGGGGTTGAATGAGCAGTTCTTC; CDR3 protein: CASGLVRGQGLNEQFF
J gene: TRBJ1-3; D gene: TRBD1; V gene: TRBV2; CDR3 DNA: TGTGCCAGCAGTAAGACAGGGAGCGAAAACACCATATATTTT; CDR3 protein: CASSKTGSENTIYF
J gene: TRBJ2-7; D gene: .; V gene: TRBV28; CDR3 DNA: TGTGCCAGCAGTTTCCTACCCTCCGGGAGCGGAGAGGGCGAGCAGTACTTC; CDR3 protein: CASSFLPSGSGEGEQYF
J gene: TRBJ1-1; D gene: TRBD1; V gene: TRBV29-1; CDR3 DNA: TGCAGCGTCGACAGGGGGAGAGAAGCTTTCTTT; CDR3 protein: CSVDRGREAFF
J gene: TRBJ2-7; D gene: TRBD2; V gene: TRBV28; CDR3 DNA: TGTGCCGCCTGGGCGGGGCGGGAGGGCCTCGAGCAGTACTTC; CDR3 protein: CAAWAGREGLEQYF
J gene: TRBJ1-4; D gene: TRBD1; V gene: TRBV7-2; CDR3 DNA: TGTGCCAGCAGCTTAGCCGGACAGGGAGCCAGCAATGAAAAACTGTTTTTT; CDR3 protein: CASSLAGQGASNEKLFF
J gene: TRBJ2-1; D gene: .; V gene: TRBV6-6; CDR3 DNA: TGTGCCAGCAGTTACTCTGGCGGCTACAATGAGCAGTTCTTC; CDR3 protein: CASSYSGGYNEQFF
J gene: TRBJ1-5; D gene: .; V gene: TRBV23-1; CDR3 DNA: TGCGCCAGCAGTCCCAGGGGCTCACAGGGATGGGATCAGCCCCAGCATTTT; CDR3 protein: CASSPRGSQGWDQPQHF
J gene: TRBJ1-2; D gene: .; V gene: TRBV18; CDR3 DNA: TGTGCCAGCTCACCCACGCCAGAGGCAACTGGTGGCTACACCTTC; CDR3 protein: CASSPTPEATGGYTF
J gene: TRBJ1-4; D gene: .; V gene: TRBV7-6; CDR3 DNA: TGTGCCAGCAGCTTAGGGGGACTGAGGACCTCTAATGAAAAACTGTTTTTT; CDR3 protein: CASSLGGLRTSNEKLFF
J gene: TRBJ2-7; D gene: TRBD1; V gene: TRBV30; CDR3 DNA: TGTGCCTGGAAGGGGGCTTCCTACGAGCAGTACTTC; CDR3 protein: CAWKGASYEQYF
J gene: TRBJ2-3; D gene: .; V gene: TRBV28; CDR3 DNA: TGTGCCAGCAGCCCCCGGGGGCTAGCGGCCTTCACAGATACGCAGTATTTT; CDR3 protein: CASSPRGLAAFTDTQYF
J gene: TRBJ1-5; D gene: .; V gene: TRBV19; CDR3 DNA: TGTGCCAGTAGTAGGGAGGGGAACAATCAGCCCCAGCATTTT; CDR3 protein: CASSREGNNQPQHF
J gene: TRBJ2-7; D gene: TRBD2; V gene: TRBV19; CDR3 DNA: TGTGCCAGTAGTAAGGGGACTACCGTGACCTACGAGCAGTACTTC; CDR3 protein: CASSKGTTVTYEQYF
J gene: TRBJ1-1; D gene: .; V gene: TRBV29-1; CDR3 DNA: TGCAGCGTTCTGAGGAAAGTGAGCGGCACTGAAGCTTTCTTT; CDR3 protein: CSVLRKVSGTEAFF
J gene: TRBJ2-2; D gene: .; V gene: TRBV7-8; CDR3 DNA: TGTGCCAGCAGCTTTGGACTCTTGAACACCGGGGAGCTGTTTTTT; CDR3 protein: CASSFGLLNTGELFF
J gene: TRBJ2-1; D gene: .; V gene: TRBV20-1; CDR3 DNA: TGCAGTGCTAGATCTAGTAGTGAGCAGTTCTTC; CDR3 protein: CSARSSSEQFF
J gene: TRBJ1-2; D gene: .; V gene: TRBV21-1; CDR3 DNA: TGTGCCAGCAGCAAAGTAGGGGATGGCTACACCTTC; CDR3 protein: CASSKVGDGYTF
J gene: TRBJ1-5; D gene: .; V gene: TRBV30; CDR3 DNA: TGTGCCTGGAGTCACAGGGCGGCTAATCAGCCCCAGCATTTT; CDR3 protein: CAWSHRAANQPQHF
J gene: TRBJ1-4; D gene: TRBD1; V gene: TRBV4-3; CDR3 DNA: TGCGCCAGCAGCCAAGGGACAGGGGGGGGTGAAAAACTGTTTTTT; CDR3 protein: CASSQGTGGGEKLFF
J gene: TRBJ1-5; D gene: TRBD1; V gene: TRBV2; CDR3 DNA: TGTGCCAGCAGAGACCGGACAGGTTACCAGCCCCAGCATTTT; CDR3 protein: CASRDRTGYQPQHF
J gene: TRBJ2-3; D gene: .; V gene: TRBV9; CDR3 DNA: TGTGCCAGCAGCGCAGGAACAGCTACGCAGTATTTT; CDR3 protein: CASSAGTATQYF
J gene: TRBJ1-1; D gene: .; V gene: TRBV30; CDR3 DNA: TGTGCCTGGAGTGCACCCCAAAATTGGAGCACTGAAGCTTTCTTT; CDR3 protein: CAWSAPQNWSTEAFF
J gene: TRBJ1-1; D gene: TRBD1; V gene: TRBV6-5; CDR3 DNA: TGTGCCAGCAGTCCGGGACAGGGTCTTGAGGCTTTCTTT; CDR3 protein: CASSPGQGLEAFF
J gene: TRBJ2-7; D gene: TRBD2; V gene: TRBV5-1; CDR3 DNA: TGCGCCAGCAGCACTAGCGGGAGCTACGAGCAGTACTTC; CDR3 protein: CASSTSGSYEQYF
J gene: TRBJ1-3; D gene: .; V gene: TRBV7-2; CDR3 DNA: TGTGCCAGCAGCTTAGGTGTTCTCTCTGGAAACACCATATATTTT; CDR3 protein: CASSLGVLSGNTIYF
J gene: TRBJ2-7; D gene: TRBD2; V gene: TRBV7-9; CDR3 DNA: TGTGCCAGCAGCTTAGAAGCGGGCGTCGTTGGCGGGAGGTCCTACGAGCAGTACTTC; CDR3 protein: CASSLEAGVVGGRSYEQYF
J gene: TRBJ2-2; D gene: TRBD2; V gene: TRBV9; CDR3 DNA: TGTGCCAGCAGCCCAGGACTAGCGGGAGCGGCCGGGGAGCTGTTTTTT; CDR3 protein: CASSPGLAGAAGELFF